The 19 T cell receptor beta chains reported below all come from one sample, sequenced in a study of blood T cell repertoires in COVID-19 (TCRdb year 2020). Library method: the immunoSEQ multiplex PCR assay. TCRdb retrieved this table from immuneACCESS and kept in-frame rearrangements only. Not all clones are present; in checked studies, unresolved V genes account for under half, and no reason is known for the remainder. This sample holds tens of thousands of clones; approximately 80% were observed only once. The ten largest clonotypes hold under 25% of the sample. Sequenced material: peripheral blood. These receptors originate from a woman older than 75 with acute or convalescent COVID-19.

The V and J genes are TRBV7-2 and TRBJ2-1, with 7 bases identical to TRBD2. In germline, CDR1 is SGHTA, CDR2 FQGNSA. This CDR3 comprises 15 residues. V shed 5 bases, J shed 2 bases, and the junction held 6 bases outside the gene matches. The CDR3 bases are TGTGCCAGCAGCCCCATGGGGGGGGCCTACAATGAGCAGTTCTTC. This codes for CASSPMGGAYNEQFF. The full variable domain, with the rest looked up from reference TRBV7-2 and TRBJ2-1, is GAGVSQSPSNKVTEKGKDVELRCDPISGHTALYWYRQSLGQGLEFLIYFQGNSAPDKSGLPSDRFSAERTGGSVSTLTIQRTQQEDSAVYLCASSPMGGAYNEQFFGPGTRLTVL.

This chain joins TRBV5-1 and TRBJ2-1; the D gene is possibly TRBD2 (7 bases). Germline values: CDR1 SGHRS, CDR2 YFSETQ. Trimming shortened V by 4 bases and J by 6 bases, and 23 bases separated the two germline ends. CDR3 length: 17 residues. CDR3 sequence (DNA): TGCGCCAGCAGCCTATTAGACCGGGAGGCAGGGGTCAATGAGCAGTTCTTC. Translation gives CASSLLDREAGVNEQFF.

This clone was detected only a few times. The chain employs TRBV2 and TRBJ1-3; D uncertain. The germline V gene encodes CDR1 SNHLY and CDR2 FYNNEI. The V gene lost 8 bases and the J gene lost 0 bases, with 11 bases spanning the gap. This CDR3 is 14 amino acids long. The CDR3 is CASVMGSSGNTIYF. In DNA, the CDR3 is TGTGCCAGCGTTATGGGCTCCTCTGGAAACACCATATATTTT.

This chain connects TRBV5-1 to TRBJ1-4; TRBD1 matches 9 bases. The CDR3 has 14 amino acids. Germline V gene sequence: CDR1 SGHRS, CDR2 YFSETQ. V gave up 5 bases and J gave up 8 bases; unmatched junction bases: 7. CDR3 protein: CASRRQGDREKLFF. As DNA, the CDR3 is TGCGCCAGCAGAAGACAGGGGGATAGGGAAAAACTGTTTTTT. Based on the CDR3 plus reference TRBV5-1 and TRBJ1-4, the full variable domain is KAGVTQTPRYLIKTRGQQVTLSCSPISGHRSVSWYQQTPGQGLQFLFEYFSETQRNKGNFPGRFSGRQFSNSRSEMNVSTLELGDSALYLCASRRQGDREKLFFGSGTQLSVL.

This clone was seen just once. The genes are TRBV2 and TRBJ2-2; 7 bases align to TRBD1. The CDR3 extends over 14 amino acids. With 6 bases clipped from V and 2 bases from J, the junction kept 3 bases outside the gene matches. Per the germline V gene, CDR1 is SNHLY and CDR2 is FYNNEI. This CDR3 reads CASRGTVNTGELFF. The CDR3 DNA reads as TGTGCCAGCAGAGGGACAGTCAACACCGGGGAGCTGTTTTTT.

V usage is TRBV5-5 and J usage is TRBJ1-2; unclear D gene. Between the trimmed V and J ends, which lost 1 base and 1 base, there was a span of 14 bases. CDR3 length: 16 residues. Germline CDR1 and CDR2: SGHKS and YYEKEE (reference sequence). DNA of the CDR3: TGTGCCAGCAGCTTGAAGTTTACAGTCTTTAACTATGGCTACACCTTC. Translated: CASSLKFTVFNYGYTF.

The chain has TRBV19 and TRBJ1-6; possible D gene TRBD1, 5 bases. In germline, CDR1 is LNHDA, CDR2 SQIVND (reference sequence). CDR3 length: 13 residues. Trimming shortened V by 6 bases and J by 8 bases, and 11 bases separated the two germline ends. The CDR3 DNA reads as TGTGCCAGTAGGCGGGGGAGGGATTCACCCCTCCACTTT. It specifies CASRRGRDSPLHF.

The chain links TRBV4-1 to TRBJ2-3; 10 bases match TRBD2. Germline-derived CDR1 and CDR2 are MGHRA and YSYEKL. The CDR3 consists of 16 residues. V lost 3 bases and J lost 7; bases outside the gene matches: 10. CDR3 nucleotide sequence: TGCGCCAGCAGCCAGGACGAGCGGGAGGGCCGAAATACGCAGTATTTT. Its protein is CASSQDEREGRNTQYF.

This chain links TRBV5-8 with TRBJ2-3, with D unclear. The CDR3 consists of 12 residues. The V end lost 4 bases, the J end lost 5 bases, and 8 bases lay between the germline ends. CDR1 and CDR2 from the germline V gene are SGHTS and YDEGEE. The CDR3 DNA reads TGTGCCAGCAGCCCCGCAGGAGATACGCAGTATTTT. Its protein is CASSPAGDTQYF.

This rearrangement joins TRBV29-1 to TRBJ1-1, with 7 positions matching TRBD1. With V trimmed by 5 bases and J by 1 base, 4 bases remained unmatched. The germline V gene encodes CDR1 SQVTM and CDR2 ANQGSEA. The CDR3 consists of 13 residues. The CDR3 DNA reads TGCAGCGTTATGGGACAGACGAACACTGAAGCTTTCTTT. Its translation is CSVMGQTNTEAFF. Combining the CDR3 with reference TRBV29-1 and TRBJ1-1 gives the whole variable domain SAVISQKPSRDICQRGTSLTIQCQVDSQVTMMFWYRQQPGQSLTLIATANQGSEATYESGFVIDKFPISRPNLTFSTLTVSNMSPEDSSIYLCSVMGQTNTEAFFGQGTRLTVV.

V gene TRBV7-9 combines with J gene TRBJ1-2; D remains ambiguous. Germline V CDR1 and CDR2: SEHNR, FQNEAQ (reference sequence). Trimming took 5 bases from V and 3 from J, leaving 7 bases between them. This CDR3 has 12 residues. The DNA of the CDR3 is TGTGCCAGCAGCCCCGGGGACTATGGCTACACCTTC. Protein sequence: CASSPGDYGYTF.

The chain recombines TRBV5-4 with TRBJ1-4; TRBD1 agrees at 8 bases. The V segment lost 3 bases and the J segment 4 bases; nucleotides outside the gene matches: 8. The CDR3 runs 16 residues. The germline V gene has CDR1 SGHNT and CDR2 YYREEE (reference sequence). The CDR3 loop reads CASSSQDRDHNEKLFF. In nucleotides, the CDR3 is TGTGCCAGCAGCTCGCAGGACAGGGACCATAATGAAAAACTGTTTTTT.

This clone was seen once. This chain joins TRBV5-6 and TRBJ2-7; 9 bases agree with TRBD2. The CDR3 contains 13 residues. V lost 4 bases, J lost 7 bases, and 6 bases stayed unmatched. Germline loops: CDR1 SGHDT, CDR2 YYEEEE. The CDR3 loop is CASSIAGVREQYF. The CDR3 DNA is TGTGCCAGCAGCATAGCGGGAGTGAGGGAGCAGTACTTC.

This chain uses TRBV11-2 with TRBJ1-1, with a tentative D call TRBD1 (6 bases). V lost 5 bases to trimming and J lost 1 base, with 14 bases between them. The CDR3 contains 15 residues. Germline V CDR1 and CDR2: SGHAT, FQNNGV. CDR3 coding DNA: TGTGCCAGCAGCCGCGGCACAGGGACGAACACTGAAGCTTTCTTT. Amino acids: CASSRGTGTNTEAFF.

The J gene is TRBJ2-3, the V gene TRBV27; 7 bases agree with TRBD1. V was pared by 7 bases and J by 7 bases, with 8 bases of the junction left unmatched. The CDR3 extends over 13 amino acids. The germline gives CDR1 MNHEY, CDR2 SMNVEV (reference sequence). CDR3 nucleotides: TGTGCCAGCAAGGGCAGGGGGTCTTATACGCAGTATTTT. It encodes CASKGRGSYTQYF.

The rearrangement joins TRBV5-8 to TRBJ2-4, with a possible D match to TRBD1 (6 bases). Trimming cost V 2 bases and J 4 bases, with 13 bases left between them. The germline CDR1 and CDR2 sequences are SGHTS and YDEGEE. This CDR3 is built from 15 residues. The DNA for the CDR3 is TGTGCCAGCAGCTTTTACAGGGTAATGAAAAACATTCAGTACTTC. This gives the protein CASSFYRVMKNIQYF.

The gene calls are TRBV4-1 and TRBJ2-3; 8 bases agree with TRBD2. The CDR3 has 13 residues. Germline values: CDR1 MGHRA, CDR2 YSYEKL. V dropped 5 bases and J dropped 3; count of bases not matched to a gene: 1. CDR3 sequence (DNA): TGCGCCAGCAGCGGGACTAGAACAGATACGCAGTATTTT. Protein sequence: CASSGTRTDTQYF.

This chain uses TRBV19 with TRBJ1-2, with TRBD1 matching over 7 bases. Trimming took 3 bases from V and 4 from J; bases not matched to a gene: 8. Germline V CDR1 and CDR2: LNHDA, SQIVND (reference sequence). CDR3 length: 15 residues. The CDR3 nucleotides are TGTGCCAGTAGTATCCCCCCAGGACAGGTCTATGGCTACACCTTC. Translated: CASSIPPGQVYGYTF. Full variable domain (remainder filled in from reference TRBV19 and TRBJ1-2): DGGITQSPKYLFRKEGQNVTLSCEQNLNHDAMYWYRQDPGQGLRLIYYSQIVNDFQKGDIAEGYSVSREKKESFPLTVTSAQKNPTAFYLCASSIPPGQVYGYTFGSGTRLTVV.

The chain has TRBV5-1 and TRBJ1-1, with 10 bases fitting TRBD1. This CDR3 has 13 residues. CDR1 SGHRS and CDR2 YFSETQ come from the germline V gene. The junction had 2 bases not matched to a gene; V was cut back by 3 bases and J by 6 bases. CDR3 DNA: TGCGCCAGCAGCTGGGGGACAGGGGCTGAAGCTTTCTTT. Its translation is CASSWGTGAEAFF. Using reference TRBV5-1 and TRBJ1-1 for the parts outside the CDR3, the full variable domain is KAGVTQTPRYLIKTRGQQVTLSCSPISGHRSVSWYQQTPGQGLQFLFEYFSETQRNKGNFPGRFSGRQFSNSRSEMNVSTLELGDSALYLCASSWGTGAEAFFGQGTRLTVV.